This T cell receptor (beta chain) was observed in a study of T cells in Graves' hyperthyroidism and ophthalmopathy. It was RNA transcripts that yielded the amplified TCR beta CDR3 regions. First-round RT-PCR targeting the TCR CDR3 was performed with the HTBI primer set. TCRdb reprocessed the multiplex PCR reads via MiXCR and lists one record per CDR3 protein. The top ten hold roughly 39% of the sample, which has about 290,000 distinct CDR3 sequences, around a fifth seen once. Germline CDR1 is SGHRS and CDR2 is YFSETQ. CDR3 size: 15 residues. Losses at the gene ends were 4 bases for V and 3 bases for J; bases not matched to a gene: 9.

The chain has TRBV5-1 and TRBJ2-7, with 8 bases aligning to TRBD1. This clonotype was obtained from a man over 45 with Graves' ophthalmopathy. Specimen: blood. CDR3 coding DNA: TGCGCCAGCAGCGTAGGACAGGGATTTCTCTACGAGCAGTACTTC. Its translation is CASSVGQGFLYEQYF.